Shown below are 27 T cell receptor beta chains from a single sample sequenced in a study of T cell repertoires in cytomegalovirus infection. Each CDR3 protein is one row after TCRdb ran MiXCR on the reads. The data show 200,000 or so distinct CDR3 sequences, 28% seen once. The sequencing sample was made of PBMCs. The source of these receptors is a human donor in good health (CMV status not recorded). Some clones in this sample may be carry-over from other donors' samples.

This clonotype was seen more than once but under ten times. For the CDR3, the DNA is TGTGCCAGCAGCTTATCGACGGTTGGGAACACTGAAGCTTTCTTT. It codes for CASSLSTVGNTEAFF. The chain combines TRBV7-2 with TRBJ1-1, with D uncertain. The CDR3 is made up of 15 amino acids. Trimming cost V 2 bases and J 1 base, with 11 bases left between them. Germline V gene data show CDR1 as SGHTA and CDR2 as FQGNSA.

This clonotype was found a few times. The genes are TRBV6-1 and TRBJ2-3, with 10 bases lining up with TRBD2. Germline V gives CDR1 MNHNS, CDR2 SASEGT. J lost 5 bases, V lost 7 bases, and 3 bases had no gene match. This CDR3 has 13 amino acids. CDR3 nucleotides: TGTGCCAGCACCCTAGCGGGGGAAGATACGCAGTATTTT. It codes for CASTLAGEDTQYF.

This chain joins TRBV4-2 and TRBJ1-2; a possible D gene is TRBD1 (5 bases). Trimming stripped 0 bases from V and 2 bases from J, with 10 bases between. The germline CDR1 and CDR2 sequences are LGHNA and YNFKEQ. This CDR3 has 15 amino acids. CDR3 DNA: TGTGCCAGCAGCCAAGATAGGGACGGAAACTATGGCTACACCTTC. Its translation is CASSQDRDGNYGYTF.

In this sample, this clonotype turned up many times. The chain has TRBV7-2 and TRBJ1-5; 7 bases match TRBD1. The CDR3 totals 14 residues. V trimming: 5 bases; J trimming: 3 bases; junction bases outside the gene matches: 4. Germline CDR1 and CDR2: SGHTA and FQGNSA. The CDR3: CASSPGQNNQPQHF. The CDR3 bases are TGTGCCAGCAGCCCGGGACAGAACAATCAGCCCCAGCATTTT.

The chain recombines TRBV4-1 with TRBJ1-2; 10 bases agree with TRBD1. With V trimmed by 3 bases and J by 6 bases, 7 bases remained unmatched. CDR3 length equals 15 residues. Germline assignment: CDR1 MGHRA and CDR2 YSYEKL. The CDR3 here is CASSQPGQGFHGYTF. CDR3 nucleotides: TGCGCCAGCAGCCAGCCGGGACAGGGGTTCCATGGCTACACCTTC.

In this sample, this clonotype turned up once. The chain employs TRBV6-4 and TRBJ1-2; 7 bases are a match to TRBD1. V was clipped by 2 bases and J by 4 bases; unmatched bases: 7. This CDR3 spans 15 amino acids. The germline V gene has CDR1 MRHNA and CDR2 SNTAGT. The CDR3 reads CASSDRTGGSYGYTF. CDR3 sequence (DNA): TGTGCCAGCAGTGACCGGACAGGTGGTAGCTATGGCTACACCTTC.

This clonotype was seen a few times. The chain couples TRBV20-1 to TRBJ2-3; 15 bases are a match to TRBD2. This CDR3 contains 18 residues. CDR1 is DFQATT, CDR2 SNEGSKA, per germline (reference sequence). V shed 3 bases and J 0 bases; nucleotides not matched to a gene: 7. In DNA, the CDR3 is TGCAGTGCTAGTTTTGGGACTAGCGGGGGGATTAGCACAGATACGCAGTATTTT. This codes for CSASFGTSGGISTDTQYF.

The chain is built from TRBV28 and TRBJ1-2; TRBD1 matches 10 bases. This CDR3 is 12 amino acids long. CDR1 and CDR2 from the germline V gene are MDHEN and SYDVKM. Trimming took 6 bases from V and 8 from J; bases not matched to a gene: 3. CDR3 DNA sequence: TGTGCCAGCAGCCGGACAGGGGGAGGCTACACCTTC. It translates to CASSRTGGGYTF.

The gene calls are TRBV27 and TRBJ2-1, with D perhaps TRBD1 (5 bases). This CDR3 is built from 14 residues. Germline CDR1 and CDR2: MNHEY and SMNVEV (reference sequence). The V gene lost 2 bases and the J gene lost 6 bases, with 11 bases spanning the gap. DNA of the CDR3: TGTGCCAGCAGTTTAACCAGGGTATTCAATGAGCAGTTCTTC. Encoded protein: CASSLTRVFNEQFF.

This clonotype has more than one count but fewer than ten. The rearrangement uses TRBV6-2 or TRBV6-3 and TRBJ2-7; D is unclear. Germline V gives CDR1 MNHEY, CDR2 SVGEGT. The CDR3 consists of 13 residues. V gave up 2 bases and J gave up 3 bases, with 8 bases separating them. In DNA, the CDR3 is TGTGCCAGCAGTTACCAGGACGTCTACGAGCAGTACTTC. The encoded protein is CASSYQDVYEQYF.

This chain links TRBV7-8 with TRBJ1-2, with D perhaps matching TRBD1 (5 bases). V dropped 4 bases and J dropped 6 bases, with 21 bases sitting between them. Germline V lookup: CDR1 SGHVS, CDR2 FQNEAQ. The CDR3 is made up of 16 amino acids. CDR3 sequence reads: CASSSYKTGTVDGYTF. The CDR3, as DNA: TGTGCCAGCAGCTCCTATAAGACCGGGACTGTTGATGGCTACACCTTC.

V is TRBV2 and J is TRBJ1-5, with 12 bases matching TRBD1. After removal of 7 bases from V and 11 bases from J, the junction contained 9 bases not matched to a gene. From germline, CDR1 is SNHLY and CDR2 FYNNEI. This CDR3 is built from 14 residues. CDR3 bases: TGTGCCAGCAACGAACCGGGACAGGGGGCAGCCCAGCATTTT. Encoded protein: CASNEPGQGAAQHF.

The rearrangement links TRBV30 to TRBJ1-5, with 8 bases lining up with TRBD1. The germline V gene has CDR1 GTSNPN and CDR2 SVGIG (reference sequence). The CDR3 contains 16 residues. Trimming removed 3 bases from V and 0 bases from J; junction bases left unmatched: 7. The CDR3 sequence: CAWSGGQVYSNQPQHF. As DNA, the CDR3 is TGTGCCTGGAGCGGGGGACAGGTGTATAGCAATCAGCCCCAGCATTTT.

This clonotype has just a few counts. The CDR3 DNA is TGTGCCAGCAGTTTCGAAAATCAGCCCCAGCATTTT. It translates to CASSFENQPQHF. The chain carries TRBV25-1 and TRBJ1-5; D unresolved. Trimming took 5 bases from V and 4 from J, leaving 6 bases between them. The CDR3 is 12 amino acids. Per germline, CDR1 MGHDK and CDR2 SYGVNS.

The chain carries TRBV5-4 and TRBJ2-5; 7 nucleotides line up with TRBD1. This CDR3 has 14 residues. J lost 0 bases, V lost 4 bases, and 3 bases had no gene match. Germline loops: CDR1 SGHNT, CDR2 YYREEE (reference sequence). The CDR3 region is CASSAGTDQETQYF. The CDR3 nucleotides are TGTGCCAGCAGCGCCGGGACAGACCAAGAGACCCAGTACTTC.

The chain is built from TRBV7-9 and TRBJ1-2, with 9 bases matching TRBD1. The CDR3 totals 16 residues. J lost 4 bases, V lost 3 bases, and 9 bases had no gene match. Germline V gene lookup returns CDR1 SEHNR and CDR2 FQNEAQ (reference sequence). The CDR3 DNA is TGTGCCAGCAGCTTCGCTGAGACAGGGGGGATCTATGGCTACACCTTC. Translated: CASSFAETGGIYGYTF.

This clonotype was seen once. At one end the junction does not follow the germline gene, possibly because of a read error. The V call is TRBV4-1, the J call TRBJ2-1, with 11 bases aligning to TRBD1. CDR1 is MGHRA, CDR2 YSYEKL, per germline. The CDR3 runs 14 residues. The CDR3 is CASSHGDRGNEQFF. CDR3 nucleotides: TGTGCCAGCAGCCACGGGGACAGGGGGAATGAGCAGTTCTTC.

This clonotype was recorded many times. A read error may produce the germline difference seen at one junction end. CDR3 protein: CASTLALGSNTEAFF. CDR3 bases: TGTGCCAGCACCTTAGCGCTCGGGTCGAACACTGAAGCTTTCTTT. The J gene is TRBJ1-1, the V gene TRBV7-2; D is uncertain. The germline V gene encodes CDR1 SGHTA and CDR2 FQGNSA. The CDR3 is 15 residues long.

The CDR3 is CASSYTSGGSTEQYF. CDR3 nucleotides: TGTGCCAGCAGTTACACTAGCGGGGGGTCAACCGAGCAGTACTTC. This chain joins TRBV6-6 and TRBJ2-7, with 12 bases fitting TRBD2. The germline V gene has CDR1 MNHNY and CDR2 SVGAGI (reference sequence). V was pared by 2 bases and J by 6 bases, with 5 bases of the junction left unmatched. CDR3 size: 15 residues.

The chain recombines TRBV7-2 with TRBJ1-2; D might be TRBD1 (5 bases). Trimming cost V 3 bases and J 6 bases, with 11 bases left between them. The CDR3 runs to 13 residues. Germline values: CDR1 SGHTA, CDR2 FQGNSA. The CDR3 DNA is TGTGCCAGCAGCTTGACGGGGACGGATGGCTACACCTTC. This translates into CASSLTGTDGYTF. Variable domain in full (rest from reference TRBV7-2 and TRBJ1-2): GAGVSQSPSNKVTEKGKDVELRCDPISGHTALYWYRQSLGQGLEFLIYFQGNSAPDKSGLPSDRFSAERTGGSVSTLTIQRTQQEDSAVYLCASSLTGTDGYTFGSGTRLTVV.

The CDR3 coding sequence is TGCAGTGCCCGCCCCCAACGGGTAGGGTTTAAGGTGGGGAACACTGAAGCTTTCTTT. It translates to CSARPQRVGFKVGNTEAFF. The chain joins TRBV20-1 to TRBJ1-1; D not resolved. CDR3 length equals 19 residues. The germline V and J ends were trimmed by 6 bases and 1 base, with 30 bases remaining between them. Germline loops: CDR1 DFQATT, CDR2 SNEGSKA (reference sequence).

The CDR3 here is CAITEPPGYEQYF. The CDR3, as DNA: TGTGCCATCACCGAACCACCGGGCTACGAGCAGTACTTC. The V call is TRBV10-3, the J call TRBJ2-7; no firm D call. V was cut by 7 bases and J by 3 bases, with 13 bases left in between. CDR1 and CDR2 from the germline V gene are ENHRY and SYGVKD. The CDR3 is 13 amino acids.

This chain connects TRBV6-1 to TRBJ2-7, with 9 positions matching TRBD1. CDR1 is MNHNS, CDR2 SASEGT, per germline. The V and J ends lost 7 bases and 6 bases, in that order; junction bases with no gene match: 7. The CDR3 has 13 residues. The CDR3, as DNA: TGTGCCAGCAAAGGAGGACAGGGGTTCGAGCAGTACTTC. This gives the protein CASKGGQGFEQYF.

The chain uses TRBV6-6 and TRBJ1-5; no clear D. This CDR3 comprises 14 residues. Trimming removed 3 bases from V and 0 bases from J, with 6 bases in between. CDR1 and CDR2 (germline): MNHNY, SVGAGI (reference sequence). CDR3: CASSYRDSNQPQHF. The CDR3 DNA reads as TGTGCCAGCAGTTATCGGGATAGCAATCAGCCCCAGCATTTT.

This clonotype was recorded a few times. The V and J genes are TRBV7-9 and TRBJ2-7, with 7 bases fitting TRBD1. Germline V gene data show CDR1 as SEHNR and CDR2 as FQNEAQ (reference sequence). After removal of 5 bases from V and 0 bases from J, the junction contained 4 bases not matched to a gene. The CDR3 is 14 amino acids. This CDR3 reads CASSKRDSSYEQYF. The CDR3 region has the DNA TGTGCCAGCAGCAAAAGGGACAGCTCCTACGAGCAGTACTTC. The complete variable domain, with remaining parts taken from reference TRBV7-9 and TRBJ2-7, reads DTGVSQNPRHKITKRGQNVTFRCDPISEHNRLYWYRQTLGQGPEFLTYFQNEAQLEKSRLLSDRFSAERPKGSFSTLEIQRTEQGDSAMYLCASSKRDSSYEQYFGPGTRLTVT.

The table lists this clonotype with a few counts. The V and J genes are TRBV4-3 and TRBJ1-5; no clear D. The length of the CDR3 is 15 residues. V gave up 0 bases and J gave up 1 base, with 7 bases separating them. CDR1 and CDR2 from the germline V gene are LGHNA and YSLEER. CDR3 nucleotides: TGCGCCAGCAGCCAAGATACCCAAAGCAATCAGCCCCAGCATTTT. It encodes CASSQDTQSNQPQHF.

This clonotype was seen repeatedly, ten times or more. The chain uses TRBV12-3 or TRBV12-4 and TRBJ1-5, with D unresolved. Trimming pared 6 bases from V and 5 bases from J, leaving 11 bases between. CDR3 length equals 13 residues. This CDR3 is CASSPGPYQPQHF. CDR3 sequence (DNA): TGTGCCAGCAGCCCCGGGCCATATCAGCCCCAGCATTTT.